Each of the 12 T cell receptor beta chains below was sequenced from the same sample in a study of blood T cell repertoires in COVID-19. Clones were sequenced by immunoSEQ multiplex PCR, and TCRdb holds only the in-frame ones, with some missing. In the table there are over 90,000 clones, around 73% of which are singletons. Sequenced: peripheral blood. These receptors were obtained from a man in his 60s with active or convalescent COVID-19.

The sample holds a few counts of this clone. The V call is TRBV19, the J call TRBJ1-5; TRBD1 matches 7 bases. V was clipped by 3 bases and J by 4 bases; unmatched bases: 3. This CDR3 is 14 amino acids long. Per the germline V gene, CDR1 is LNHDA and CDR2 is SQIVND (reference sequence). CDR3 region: CASSIATGNQPQHF. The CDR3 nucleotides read TGTGCCAGTAGTATTGCGACAGGGAATCAGCCCCAGCATTTT.

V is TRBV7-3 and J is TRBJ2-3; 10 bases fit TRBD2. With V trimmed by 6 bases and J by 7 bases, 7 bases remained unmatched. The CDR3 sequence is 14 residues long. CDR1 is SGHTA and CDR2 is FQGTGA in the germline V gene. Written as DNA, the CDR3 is TGTGCCAGCAGTCCTAGCGGGAGTTTGAATACGCAGTATTTT. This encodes CASSPSGSLNTQYF.

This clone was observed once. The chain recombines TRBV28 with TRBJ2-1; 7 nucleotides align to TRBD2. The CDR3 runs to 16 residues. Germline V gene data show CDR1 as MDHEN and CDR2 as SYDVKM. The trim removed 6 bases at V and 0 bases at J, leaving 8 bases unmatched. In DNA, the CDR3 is TGTGCCAGCAGCCAAGCTAGCGGAAGCTCCTACAATGAGCAGTTCTTC. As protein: CASSQASGSSYNEQFF.

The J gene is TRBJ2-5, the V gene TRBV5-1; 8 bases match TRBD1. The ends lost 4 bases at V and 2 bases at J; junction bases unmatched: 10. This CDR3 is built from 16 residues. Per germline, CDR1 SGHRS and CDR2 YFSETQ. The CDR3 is CASSVTGAGLQETQYF. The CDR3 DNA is TGCGCCAGCAGCGTGACAGGGGCGGGATTACAAGAGACCCAGTACTTC.

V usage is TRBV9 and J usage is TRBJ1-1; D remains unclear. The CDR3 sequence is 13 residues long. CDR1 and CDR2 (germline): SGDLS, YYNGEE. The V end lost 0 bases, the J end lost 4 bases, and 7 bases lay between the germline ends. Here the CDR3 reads CASSVASSTEAFF. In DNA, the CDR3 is TGTGCCAGCAGCGTAGCGTCGAGCACTGAAGCTTTCTTT.

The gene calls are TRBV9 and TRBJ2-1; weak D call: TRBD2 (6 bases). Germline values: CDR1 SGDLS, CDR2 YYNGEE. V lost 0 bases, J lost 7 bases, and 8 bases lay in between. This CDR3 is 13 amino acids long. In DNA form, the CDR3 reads TGTGCCAGCAGCGTAGGGGCGGGAAATGAGCAGTTCTTC. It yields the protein CASSVGAGNEQFF.

The chain's CDR3 is CASSERQDSKAFF. The CDR3 DNA reads as TGTGCCAGCAGCGAACGACAGGACTCCAAAGCTTTCTTT. The rearrangement links TRBV9 to TRBJ1-1, with a tentative D call TRBD1 (6 bases). Germline assignment: CDR1 SGDLS and CDR2 YYNGEE. The CDR3 length is 13 residues. V lost 3 bases and J lost 9, with 15 bases in between.

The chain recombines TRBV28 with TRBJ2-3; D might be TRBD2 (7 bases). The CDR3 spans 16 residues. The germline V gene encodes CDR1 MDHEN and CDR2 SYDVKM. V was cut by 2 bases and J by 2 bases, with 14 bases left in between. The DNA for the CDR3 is TGTGCCAGCAGTTTACTATCCGGGGGGCACACAGATACGCAGTATTTT. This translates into CASSLLSGGHTDTQYF.

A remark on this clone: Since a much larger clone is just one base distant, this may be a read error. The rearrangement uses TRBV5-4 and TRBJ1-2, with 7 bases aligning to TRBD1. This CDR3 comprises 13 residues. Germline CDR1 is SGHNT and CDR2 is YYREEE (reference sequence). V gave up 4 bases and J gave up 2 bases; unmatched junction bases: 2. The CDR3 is CASSPTGNYGYTF. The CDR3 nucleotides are TGTGCCAGCAGCCCGACAGGGAACTATGGCTACACCTTC.

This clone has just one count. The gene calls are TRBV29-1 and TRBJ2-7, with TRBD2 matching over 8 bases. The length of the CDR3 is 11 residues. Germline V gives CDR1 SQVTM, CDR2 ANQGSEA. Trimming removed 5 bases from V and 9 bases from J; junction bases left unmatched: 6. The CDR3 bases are TGCAGCGTTAAAGCGGGAGTAACGCAGTACTTC. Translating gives CSVKAGVTQYF.

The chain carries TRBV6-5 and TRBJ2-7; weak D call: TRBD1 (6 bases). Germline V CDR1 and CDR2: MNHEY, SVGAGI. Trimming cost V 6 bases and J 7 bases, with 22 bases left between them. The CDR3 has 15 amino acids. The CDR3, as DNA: TGTGCCAGCAGCAGAACAGGGTTGGGGGAAGGAGAGCAGTACTTC. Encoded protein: CASSRTGLGEGEQYF.

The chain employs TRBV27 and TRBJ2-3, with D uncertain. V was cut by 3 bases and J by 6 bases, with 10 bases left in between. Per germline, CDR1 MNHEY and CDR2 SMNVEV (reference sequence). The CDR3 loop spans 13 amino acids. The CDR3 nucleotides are TGTGCCAGCAGTTTTTCATACCGGGATACGCAGTATTTT. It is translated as CASSFSYRDTQYF.